This T cell receptor (beta chain) was recovered during a study of cytomegalovirus exposure and HLA in healthy donors listed by TCRdb under 2017. For the study in its entirety: An earlier analysis of some 600 of the donors reported under 300 Gb of sequence data and about 120 million unique TCR beta sequences obtained from about 170 million T cells. An early release covering roughly 600 HLA-typed donors comprised approximately 300 gigabases of sequencing data and about 90 million unique TCR sequences. Because of strong linkage in the cohort, roughly 5 DR-DQ haplotypes were treated as single units for association and clustering. To predict cytomegalovirus infection status, the study combined high-throughput TCR immunosequencing, statistical association of individual TCRs with disease status, and machine learning. The later analysis used no new phenotypic data to find candidate immune exposures, relying instead on TCR beta sequences and their occurrence across donors. All discovery cohort repertoires had been generated on a single sequencing platform. The study aimed to test whether cataloging public T cell receptors could reveal signatures of past pathogen exposure. Typing coverage varied by locus: roughly 620-640 donors for A, B, C, DRB1 and DQB1; 500 to 550 for DQA1; over 600 for DPA1; 450 to 480 for DPB1. Donor age, sex, ethnicity and CMV serostatus were collected together with the repertoire data. Among the roughly 390 genotyped donors, 81% belonged to the genetic ancestry cluster associated with self-reported Caucasian donors. Both class I and class II loci were covered by HLA typing, at four-digit resolution. Besides the first cohort of hundreds of subjects, a separate validation cohort made up of 120 or so different subjects was used. An earlier analysis of fewer than 750 of the donors used high-throughput TCR beta sequencing to judge whether each TCR beta V gene segment behaved as functional or pseudogenic. The T cell repertoires of some 700 subjects were profiled by immunosequencing and related to cytomegalovirus serostatus. Across around 400 genotyped donors of the cohort, an average of approximately 220,000 unique TCR beta nucleotide sequences per donor were sequenced, and 15% to 20% of those sequences were non-productive. In a later genetic analysis, genome-wide SNP genotypes for about 65% of the roughly 670 donors were used, and that subset was treated as a discovery cohort. A later analysis re-examined previously published TCR beta repertoires from more than 650 donors and added high-resolution HLA genotyping to investigate patterns of TCR occurrence. Here is what the overall study found, with its caveats: Because HLA typing was unavailable for some donors at each locus, only the typed subset was used in association tests. A further reported finding was that TCR beta sequences accurately predicted the HLA-A and HLA-B alleles for most subjects in the first cohort. In both the original and validation cohorts, the classifier was reported to diagnose cytomegalovirus status with high specificity and sensitivity. A total of fewer than 200 TCR beta chains were listed by the study as associated with cytomegalovirus. Immune exposure information for the cohort was limited to CMV serostatus. This cohort had only TCR beta chains sequenced, and the lack of alpha or paired-chain data limited which features could be detected. It was suggested by the authors that the approach could potentially be generalized to other disease states and immunological phenotypes. Assigning TCR associations to individual alleles was difficult when HLA alleles, especially DR and DQ, strongly co-occurred. A later analysis found that TCR association rates varied across HLA loci, with DRB1 alleles showing the most associated TCRs and HLA-C alleles the fewest. A later genetic analysis reported fewer N-insertions in productive TCRs among donors in an Asian-associated ancestry cluster than the roughly 640-donor mean. Three of the identified cytomegalovirus-associated TCR beta chains were confirmed in vitro to be specific for cytomegalovirus antigens. The 87-base-pair reads could not distinguish some IMGT-functional V segments, including TRBV6-2 and TRBV6-3, so those segments were excluded. A later analysis found that HLA-associated TCR beta chains were more clonally expanded and had lower generation probabilities than equally common non-associated chains. Correlated functional status among segregating V segments might reflect linkage disequilibrium, but an unknown experimental factor could not be ruled out. At a false discovery rate of 0.05, a later analysis linked about 16,000 TCR beta sequences to specific HLA alleles. Broadly in line with IMGT annotations, most TCR beta V segments showed up in productive rearrangements about 87% or about 30% of the time in an earlier analysis of 587 of the donors. Because counts were too low, seventeen rarely observed V segments, including chromosome 9 orphons, were excluded from the earlier analysis of 587 of the donors. Roughly uniform sequencing depth across donors was assumed in presence/absence analyses, although this assumption may not hold. According to a later analysis, parvovirus B19, influenza, CMV and Epstein-Barr virus appeared linked to several top co-occurrence clusters. The sequencing pipeline was judged likely to have produced a cluster of highly shared sequence variants as a technical artifact. Most CMV-associated TCR beta chains appeared to be HLA-restricted in a later analysis, and the HLA associations seemed to be driven largely by CMV exposure. In a later genetic analysis, a missense DCLRE1C variant was associated with V-gene and J-gene trimming of TCR beta chains, and the association was replicated in an independent cohort. Most TCR sequences were seen in very few donors, while some public TCRs were found in many individuals.

The cohort comprised fewer than 750 healthy bone marrow donors. At the time of sampling, every cohort member was nominally healthy, though immune exposures that went unrecorded were likely present. The donor tested CMV seropositive, placing the donor among the 250 to 300 seropositive members of the cohort. Each donor provided a peripheral blood sample, and peripheral blood mononuclear cells were used for TCR beta sequencing. Genomic DNA was extracted from the blood cell samples with the Qiagen DNeasy Blood Extraction Kit. The CDR3 runs 15 residues from the cysteine to the phenylalanine. Only the CDR3 region is kept as DNA, spanning 45 bases read in frame from base 1. Compared with germline, V lacks 2 bases and J lacks 1 base; bases without a gene match: 4. CDR1 and CDR2, per the germline V gene, are SGDLS and YYNGEE. The library was produced with the immunoSEQ multiplex PCR assay. The multiplex PCR relied on a mix of 60 forward primers for TCR Vbeta segments and 13 reverse primers for TCR Jbeta segments. Amplification of the CDR3 region of rearranged TCR beta genes was performed with a multiplex PCR assay on genomic DNA. The Illumina HiSeq System was used to sequence the amplified TCR beta libraries as 87-base-pair reads. The study's processing was this. A later analysis tallied approximately 87 million unique TCR beta chains across the 666 repertoires, and approximately 12 million of those chains were shared by two or more donors. Raw reads were error-corrected and collapsed into unique sequences with a nearest-neighbor algorithm that merged closely related sequences to remove PCR and sequencing errors. V, D and J gene segments were assigned by aligning CDR3 sequences to IMGT reference sequences. For a sequence to be retained, a match of at least six nucleotides was required to both a V gene segment and a J gene segment. Rearrangements were classified as productive when the CDR3 lacked stop codons and remained in frame with V and J, and all other rearrangements were classified as non-productive. CDR3 was defined by IMGT convention, running from the second conserved V-encoded cysteine to the conserved J-encoded phenylalanine. The earlier analysis of about 620 of the donors excluded sequences that lacked an unambiguous match to a single V gene segment. An earlier analysis of a few hundred of the donors classified V segments as functional when productive rearrangements were above 56.7% and as segregating when the standard deviation between donors was above 5%. A statistical classification framework was built for diagnosing cytomegalovirus status from the catalog of TCR beta chain sequences. In a later analysis, V and J genes were assigned by comparing TCR nucleotide sequences against IMGT/GENE-DB human TR gene sequences. Using the TCRdist pipeline, a later analysis assigned CDR3 sequences along with most-parsimonious VDJ recombination scenarios. In a later analysis, every TCR beta chain was defined by the combination of its CDR3 amino acid sequence and its V-gene family, and reads without a unique V-gene family were dropped. To address suspected cross-contamination and a sequencing artifact, a later analysis removed under 600 highly shared, low-generation-probability nucleotide sequences. A later analysis calculated a clonal expansion index for each public chain from normalized within-repertoire ranks of inferred template counts. In a later analysis, generation probabilities were computed using a VDJ recombination model fitted to out-of-frame rearrangements, and the results were checked against IGoR. Hypergeometric tests were used in a later analysis to score TCR-TCR, TCR-HLA and TCR-CMV co-occurrence, with a repertoire-size bias correction applied to the TCR pairs. To estimate false discovery rates, a later analysis permuted the HLA or CMV assignments 20 times. In a later analysis, co-occurring TCRs were grouped with DBSCAN, and TCRdist sequence similarity was added when clustering was performed within HLA-allele-positive subsets. Repertoires with fewer than 30,000 or more than 120,000 public chains, plus five repertoires with anomalous nucleotide sharing, were excluded from co-occurrence clustering. The source is immuneACCESS, and TCRdb retained only in-frame sequences with V and J called. Part of the clones is not carried over; for the studies checked, unresolved V genes explain less than half of this, and the remainder is unexplained. V and J calls and clone size are given by that table; D and trimming were obtained from the DNA. Present in this sample are some 100,000 clones, 60% to 80% of which were seen just once. Jointly, the top ten make up 4.8% of the sample.

As to this clone: Its antigen specificity is not known. No qualities accompany the bases; no much larger clone lies one base away.

The sequence was collected from a young woman in good health and CMV-seropositive. Specimen: PBMCs. The V and J segments used are TRBV9 and TRBJ2-7, with 9 junctional bases fitting TRBD1. In nucleotides, the sequence is TGTGCCAGCAGCGTCCGGGACAGGGAGTCCTACGAGCAGTACTTC. Its product reads: CASSVRDRESYEQYF.